The clone carrying this TCR beta chain was seen a handful of times. Its antigen remains unknown. The data were obtained in a study of cytomegalovirus exposure and HLA in healthy donors. Study context: A prior analysis found 100 million to 140 million unique TCR beta sequences from around 190 million T cells.

The CDR3 length is 12 residues. Germline V gene data show CDR1 as MNHNS and CDR2 as SASEGT. The V gene lost 4 bases and the J gene lost 13 bases, with 16 bases spanning the gap. Both 60 Vbeta primers and 13 Jbeta primers went into the PCR. Repertoires were generated with immunoSEQ multiplex PCR, while TCRdb's copy carries only in-frame clones and drops some. The repertoire includes about 120,000 clones, more than 9% of them detected once, and 4.6% sits in the top ten. Findings of the study overall: The later analysis indicated that the majority of CMV-associated TCR beta chains appeared HLA-restricted.

This TCR came from a woman under 30 in good health and CMV-seropositive. Sequencing was carried out using PBMCs. The gene calls are TRBV6-1 and TRBJ1-2, with D unclear. DNA for the CDR3: TGTGCCAGCAGTGTCCCGGCTGCGGCATGCACCTTC. This sequence encodes CASSVPAAACTF.